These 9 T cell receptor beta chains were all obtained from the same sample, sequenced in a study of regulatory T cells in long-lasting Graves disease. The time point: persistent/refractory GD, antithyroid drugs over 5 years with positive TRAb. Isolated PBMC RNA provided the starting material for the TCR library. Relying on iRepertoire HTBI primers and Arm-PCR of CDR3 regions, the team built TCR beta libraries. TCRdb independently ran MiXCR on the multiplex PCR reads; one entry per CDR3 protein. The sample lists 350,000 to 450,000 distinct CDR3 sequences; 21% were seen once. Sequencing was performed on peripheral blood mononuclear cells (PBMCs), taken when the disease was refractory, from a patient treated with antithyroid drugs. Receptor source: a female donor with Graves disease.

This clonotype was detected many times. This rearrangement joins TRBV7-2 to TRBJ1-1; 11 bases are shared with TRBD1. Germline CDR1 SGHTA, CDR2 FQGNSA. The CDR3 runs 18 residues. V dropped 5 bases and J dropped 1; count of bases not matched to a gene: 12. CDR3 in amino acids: CASSQRGTGGRRNTEAFF. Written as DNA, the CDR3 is TGTGCCAGCAGCCAGAGGGGGACAGGGGGTCGAAGGAACACTGAAGCTTTCTTT.

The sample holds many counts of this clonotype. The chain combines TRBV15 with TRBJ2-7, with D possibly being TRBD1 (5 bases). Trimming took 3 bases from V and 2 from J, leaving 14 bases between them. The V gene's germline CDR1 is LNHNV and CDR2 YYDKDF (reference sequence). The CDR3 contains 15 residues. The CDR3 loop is CATSSGTQVTYEQYF. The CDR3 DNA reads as TGTGCCACCAGCAGCGGAACACAGGTTACCTACGAGCAGTACTTC.

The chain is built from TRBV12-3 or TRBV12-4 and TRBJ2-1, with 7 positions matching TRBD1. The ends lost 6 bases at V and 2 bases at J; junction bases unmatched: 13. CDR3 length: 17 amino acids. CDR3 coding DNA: TGTGCCAGCAGCCCCTCCCCACGACAGGGCCCCTACAATGAGCAGTTCTTC. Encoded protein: CASSPSPRQGPYNEQFF.

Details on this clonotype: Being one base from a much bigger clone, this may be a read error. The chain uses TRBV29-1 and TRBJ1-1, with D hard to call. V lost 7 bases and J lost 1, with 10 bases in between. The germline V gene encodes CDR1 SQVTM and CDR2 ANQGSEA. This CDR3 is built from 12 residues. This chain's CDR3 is CSAAAGNTEAFF. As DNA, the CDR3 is TGCAGCGCCGCGGCAGGGAACACTGAAGCTTTCTTT.

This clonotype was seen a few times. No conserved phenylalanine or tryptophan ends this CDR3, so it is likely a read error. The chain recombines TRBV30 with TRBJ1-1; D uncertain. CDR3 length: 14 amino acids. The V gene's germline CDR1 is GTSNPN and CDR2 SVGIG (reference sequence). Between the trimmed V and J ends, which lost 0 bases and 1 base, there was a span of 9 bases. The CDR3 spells CAWSVLARNTEAFY. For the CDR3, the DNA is TGTGCCTGGAGTGTACTGGCGCGGAACACTGAAGCTTTCTAT.

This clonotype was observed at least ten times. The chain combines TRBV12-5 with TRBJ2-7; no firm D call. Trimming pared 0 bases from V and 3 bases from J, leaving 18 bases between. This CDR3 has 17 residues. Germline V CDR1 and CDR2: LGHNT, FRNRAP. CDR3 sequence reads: CASGLVRMGKANYEQYF. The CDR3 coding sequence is TGTGCTAGTGGTTTGGTAAGGATGGGTAAGGCTAACTACGAGCAGTACTTC.

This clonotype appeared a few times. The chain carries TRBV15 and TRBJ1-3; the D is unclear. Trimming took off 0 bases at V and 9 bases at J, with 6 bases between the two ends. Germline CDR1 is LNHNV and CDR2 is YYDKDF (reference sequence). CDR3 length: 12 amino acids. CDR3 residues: CATSRDRSTIYF. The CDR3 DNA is TGTGCCACCAGCAGAGACCGTAGCACCATATATTTT.

In DNA, the CDR3 is TGCAGTGCCCCTCGTCTGGGGACTCAAACTAACTATGGCTACACCTTC. It yields the protein CSAPRLGTQTNYGYTF. The chain has TRBV20-1 and TRBJ1-2; D may be TRBD1 (5 bases). The CDR3 totals 16 residues. V lost 6 bases to trimming and J lost 0 bases, with 20 bases between them. CDR1 is DFQATT, CDR2 SNEGSKA, per germline (reference sequence).

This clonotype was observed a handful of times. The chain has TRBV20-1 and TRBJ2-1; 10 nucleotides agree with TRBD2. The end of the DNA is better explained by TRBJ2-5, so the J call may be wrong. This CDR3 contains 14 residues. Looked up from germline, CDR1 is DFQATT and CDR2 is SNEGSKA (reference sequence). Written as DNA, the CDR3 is TGCAGTGCTAGACCGGGACTAGCGTTTGGGACCCAGTACTTC. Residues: CSARPGLAFGTQYF.